This T cell receptor beta chain was retrieved from a study of T cell responses to AZD1222 COVID-19 vaccine. Pooling was applied to second doses at about 4 or about 12 weeks. This clone was observed a single time. Antigen specificity is unknown. V lost 6 bases, J lost 6 bases, and 5 bases stayed unmatched. Germline values: CDR1 PRHDT, CDR2 FYEKMQ (reference sequence). The CDR3 extends over 13 amino acids. Clones were sequenced by immunoSEQ multiplex PCR, and TCRdb holds only the in-frame ones, with some missing. The sample lists some 150,000 clones; 70% to 90% were seen once. Study findings and constraints: Breadth and depth of Spike-specific TCRs rose after two AZD1222 doses. Most donors were white British, females outnumbered males, and clonal diversity was possibly underestimated. Regions 160-218 and 743-854 held dominance among vaccine-associated CD4 TCRs, which spanned spike.

This TCR derives from an adult who received the AZD1222 COVID-19 vaccine. The material sequenced was peripheral blood, taken 28 days after the second AZD1222 dose. This chain connects TRBV13 to TRBJ2-1, with TRBD1 matching over 7 bases. Here the CDR3 reads CASRRTGANEQFF. Written as DNA, the CDR3 is TGTGCCAGCAGGCGTACAGGGGCCAATGAGCAGTTCTTC. The full variable domain, with the rest looked up from reference TRBV13 and TRBJ2-1, is AAGVIQSPRHLIKEKRETATLKCYPIPRHDTVYWYQQGPGQDPQFLISFYEKMQSDKGSIPDRFSAQQFSDYHSELNMSSLELGDSALYFCASRRTGANEQFFGPGTRLTVL.